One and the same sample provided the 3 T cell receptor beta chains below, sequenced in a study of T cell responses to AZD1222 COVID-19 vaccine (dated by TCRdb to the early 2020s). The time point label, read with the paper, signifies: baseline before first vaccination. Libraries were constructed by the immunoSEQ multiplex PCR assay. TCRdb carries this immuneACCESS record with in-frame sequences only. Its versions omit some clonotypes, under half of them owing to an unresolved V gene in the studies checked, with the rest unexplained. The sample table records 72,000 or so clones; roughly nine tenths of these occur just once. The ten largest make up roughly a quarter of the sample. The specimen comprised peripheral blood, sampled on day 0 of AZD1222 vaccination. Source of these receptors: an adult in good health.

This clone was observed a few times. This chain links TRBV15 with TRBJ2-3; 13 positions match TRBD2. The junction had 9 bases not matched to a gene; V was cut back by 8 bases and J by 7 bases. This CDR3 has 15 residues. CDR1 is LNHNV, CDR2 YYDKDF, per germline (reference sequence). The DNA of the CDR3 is TGTGCCACCGACTCCGGACTAGCGGGAGCTAATACGCAGTATTTT. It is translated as CATDSGLAGANTQYF.

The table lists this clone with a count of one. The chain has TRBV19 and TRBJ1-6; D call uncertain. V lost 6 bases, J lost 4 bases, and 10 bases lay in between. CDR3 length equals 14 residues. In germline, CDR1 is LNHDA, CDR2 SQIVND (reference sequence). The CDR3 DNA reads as TGTGCCAGTAGCCGGGATTTATATAATTCACCCCTCCACTTT. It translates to CASSRDLYNSPLHF.

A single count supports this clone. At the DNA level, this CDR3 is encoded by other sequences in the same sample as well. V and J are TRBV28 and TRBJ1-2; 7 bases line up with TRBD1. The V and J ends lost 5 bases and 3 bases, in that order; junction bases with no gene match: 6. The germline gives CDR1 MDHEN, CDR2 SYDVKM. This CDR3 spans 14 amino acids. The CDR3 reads CASSLGQSYYGYTF. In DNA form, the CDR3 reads TGTGCCAGCAGTCTGGGACAGTCCTACTATGGCTACACCTTC.